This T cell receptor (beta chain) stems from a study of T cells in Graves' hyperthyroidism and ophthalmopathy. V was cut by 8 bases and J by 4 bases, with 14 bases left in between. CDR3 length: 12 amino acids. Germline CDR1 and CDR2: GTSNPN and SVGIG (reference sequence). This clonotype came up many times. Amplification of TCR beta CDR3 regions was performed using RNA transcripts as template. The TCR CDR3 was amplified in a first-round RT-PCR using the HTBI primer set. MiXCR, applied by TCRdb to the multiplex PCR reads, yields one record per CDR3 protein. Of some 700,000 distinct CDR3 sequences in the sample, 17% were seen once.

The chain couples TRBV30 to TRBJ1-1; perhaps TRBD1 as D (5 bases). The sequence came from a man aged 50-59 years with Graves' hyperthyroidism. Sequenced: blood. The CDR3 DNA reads TGTGCCGGCCAAGGAAGGGGCACTGAAGCTTTCTTT. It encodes CAGQGRGTEAFF.